This T cell receptor (beta chain) emerged from a study of identical twins. In germline, CDR1 is MGHRA, CDR2 YSYEKL. The CDR3 is 15 residues long. Trimming pared 0 bases from V and 6 bases from J, leaving 9 bases between. This clonotype has just a few counts. One entry per CDR3 protein results from TCRdb running MiXCR on the 5' RACE reads. The sample carries around 650,000 distinct CDR3 sequences, around 7.4% recorded once. The same sample was also studied in work on yellow fever vaccine responses in identical twins. That paper states: Twins' vaccine T cell responses reportedly seemed partly convergent and partly personalized.

Sequencing was carried out using PBMCs. The clonotype was recovered from a woman aged 18-29 years in good health. This chain uses TRBV4-1 with TRBJ1-6, with D hard to call. The CDR3 DNA reads as TGCGCCAGCAGCCAAGAGTCCCTTGTTAATTCACCCCTCCACTTT. Translated, it gives CASSQESLVNSPLHF.